The 16 T cell receptor beta chains presented below share a single source sample, sequenced in a study of cytotoxic CD8 clonotypes in ibrutinib-treated CLL. TCRdb's copy holds only in-frame clones and misses some; the assay was immunoSEQ multiplex PCR. The table lists about 50,000 clones, approximately 87% of them singletons, with just over 20% in the top ten. The material was PBMCs, obtained after 24 months of ibrutinib treatment. The source of these receptors is a human donor with chronic lymphocytic leukemia.

This sequence joins TRBV25-1 and TRBJ1-1; a possible D gene is TRBD1 (6 bases). The CDR3 is 13 residues long. The germline V and J ends were trimmed by 4 bases and 4 bases, with 10 bases remaining between them. Germline V CDR1 and CDR2: MGHDK, SYGVNS. The CDR3 DNA follows: TGTGCCAGCAGTGCGGTAGGGGGCACTGAAGCTTTCTTT. This gives the protein CASSAVGGTEAFF.

This clone has just a few counts. The CDR3 DNA reads TGTGCCAGTACCTCGACCGAGGGGGGCTATGGCTACACCTTC. Translation gives CASTSTEGGYGYTF. The chain uses TRBV19 and TRBJ1-2; possibly TRBD1 for D (6 bases). From germline, CDR1 is LNHDA and CDR2 SQIVND (reference sequence). The V end lost 7 bases, the J end lost 4 bases, and 16 bases lay between the germline ends. The CDR3 is 14 residues long.

The J gene is TRBJ2-2, the V gene TRBV5-1; TRBD2 agrees at 14 bases. This CDR3 comprises 16 residues. The germline V gene has CDR1 SGHRS and CDR2 YFSETQ. Unmatched junction bases numbered 3, after V lost 3 bases and J lost 5 bases. As DNA, the CDR3 is TGCGCCAGCAGCTCGGGACTAGCGGGAGTTACCGGGGAGCTGTTTTTT. Amino acids: CASSSGLAGVTGELFF.

The V call is TRBV11-2, the J call TRBJ2-2, with a tentative D call TRBD2 (6 bases). Germline lookup yields CDR1 SGHAT and CDR2 FQNNGV. There are 16 residues in the CDR3. V dropped 6 bases and J dropped 5 bases, with 19 bases sitting between them. The CDR3 loop is CASSLTGNGGTGELFF. DNA for the CDR3: TGTGCCAGCAGTCTTACCGGGAATGGGGGGACCGGGGAGCTGTTTTTT.

On this clone: One end of the junction varies from germline; a read error may be responsible. The chain employs TRBV6-1 and TRBJ1-5; D may be TRBD1 (5 bases). The CDR3 has 15 residues. Germline CDR1 MNHNS, CDR2 SASEGT. The CDR3 DNA reads TGTGCCAGCAGTGAAACCAGGGATCCAAATCGGCCCCAGCATTTT. Translation: CASSETRDPNRPQHF.

The chain couples TRBV5-1 to TRBJ2-3, with 8 bases matching TRBD2. Trimming at V came to 3 bases and at J to 5 bases, leaving 14 bases not matched to a gene. This CDR3 has 17 residues. Germline V gives CDR1 SGHRS, CDR2 YFSETQ. CDR3 DNA sequence: TGCGCCAGCAGCTGGGGGTCTCAAGCGGGAGTTGGAGATACGCAGTATTTT. Translating it yields CASSWGSQAGVGDTQYF.

The chain employs TRBV20-1 and TRBJ2-3, with unresolved D. CDR1 and CDR2 from the germline V gene are DFQATT and SNEGSKA (reference sequence). Trimming cost V 5 bases and J 0 bases, with 3 bases left between them. This CDR3 is built from 11 residues. The CDR3 region is CSALSTDTQYF. The CDR3, as DNA: TGCAGTGCTTTAAGCACAGATACGCAGTATTTT.

CDR3: CASSPLRDIGEKLFF. The CDR3 DNA is TGTGCCAGCTCACCACTTAGGGACATCGGGGAAAAACTGTTTTTT. The chain employs TRBV18 and TRBJ1-4; a weak D match, TRBD1 (6 bases). Germline lookup yields CDR1 KGHSH and CDR2 LQKENI. The V end lost 1 base, the J end lost 8 bases, and 14 bases lay between the germline ends. This CDR3 comprises 15 residues.

This sequence joins TRBV28 and TRBJ2-5; 9 positions agree with TRBD2. The trim removed 8 bases at V and 1 base at J, leaving 5 bases unmatched. Per germline, CDR1 MDHEN and CDR2 SYDVKM. There are 14 residues in the CDR3. The CDR3 loop reads CASAGGKTQETQYF. CDR3 coding DNA: TGTGCCAGCGCGGGGGGGAAAACCCAAGAGACCCAGTACTTC.

This chain joins TRBV19 and TRBJ1-1, with D unclear. This CDR3 region has 14 residues. Germline CDR1 is LNHDA and CDR2 is SQIVND (reference sequence). Trimming pared 3 bases from V and 2 bases from J, leaving 10 bases between. The CDR3 protein is CASSIGVSNTEAFF. The CDR3 nucleotides are TGTGCCAGTAGTATCGGGGTCAGTAACACTGAAGCTTTCTTT. The full variable domain, completed using reference TRBV19 and TRBJ1-1, is DGGITQSPKYLFRKEGQNVTLSCEQNLNHDAMYWYRQDPGQGLRLIYYSQIVNDFQKGDIAEGYSVSREKKESFPLTVTSAQKNPTAFYLCASSIGVSNTEAFFGQGTRLTVV.

This CDR3 reads CASSSPTQGVGYTF. The CDR3 DNA is TGTGCCAGCAGCTCGCCTACTCAGGGCGTTGGCTACACCTTC. This chain joins TRBV5-4 and TRBJ1-2; weak D call: TRBD1 (5 bases). Germline CDR1 and CDR2: SGHNT and YYREEE (reference sequence). The CDR3 is 14 amino acids. Deletions cut 3 bases from V and 7 bases from J, with 16 bases between.

V and J are TRBV7-9 and TRBJ1-2, with 9 bases identical to TRBD1. The ends lost 4 bases at V and 7 bases at J; junction bases unmatched: 13. CDR1 and CDR2 from the germline V gene are SEHNR and FQNEAQ (reference sequence). The CDR3 is 16 amino acids. The CDR3, as DNA: TGTGCCAGCAGCTCCCCGGGGACAGGGAGAGGTAGTGGCTACACCTTC. Translation: CASSSPGTGRGSGYTF.

The V call is TRBV7-2, the J call TRBJ1-2, with no clear D. The V gene's germline CDR1 is SGHTA and CDR2 FQGNSA. This CDR3 is built from 14 residues. V lost 5 bases and J lost 3, with 13 bases in between. CDR3 in amino acids: CASSDFRADYGYTF. In DNA, the CDR3 is TGTGCCAGCAGCGACTTTAGGGCCGACTATGGCTACACCTTC.

The V call is TRBV11-1, the J call TRBJ2-7, with D tentatively TRBD1 (5 bases). In germline, CDR1 is SGHAT, CDR2 FQDESV (reference sequence). Trimming cost V 2 bases and J 6 bases, with 14 bases left between them. The CDR3 runs to 14 residues. The CDR3 DNA reads as TGTGCCAGCAGCTTACCTATGATCGACAGCGAGCAGTACTTC. It encodes CASSLPMIDSEQYF.

The gene calls are TRBV5-1 and TRBJ2-7, with D perhaps TRBD1 or TRBD2 (5 bases each). CDR3 size: 13 residues. Germline CDR1 SGHRS, CDR2 YFSETQ. Trimming pared 2 bases from V and 7 bases from J, leaving 13 bases between. CDR3 sequence: CASSFEGRREQYF. The CDR3, as DNA: TGCGCCAGCAGCTTTGAGGGGCGACGGGAGCAGTACTTC.

The rearrangement links TRBV11-2 to TRBJ1-2; 9 bases are shared with TRBD1. CDR1 SGHAT and CDR2 FQNNGV come from the germline V gene. The CDR3 has 15 amino acids. The DNA for the CDR3 is TGTGATTACGGGACAGGGTCAAATTCCGGCGATGGCTACACCTTC. It encodes CDYGTGSNSGDGYTF. The full variable domain, with the rest looked up from reference TRBV11-2 and TRBJ1-2, is EAGVAQSPRYKIIEKRQSVAFWCNPISGHATLYWYQQILGQGPKLLIQFQNNGVVDDSQLPKDRFSAERLKGVDSTLKIQPAKLEDSAVYLCDYGTGSNSGDGYTFGSGTRLTVV.